The present T cell receptor (beta chain) was sequenced within a study of vaccination and CD4 T cells after COVID-19. Regarding the study as a whole: A nonsignificant rise from approximately 21 to 38 was seen in the median number of SARS-CoV-2-reactive clonotypes. Spike mono-reactivity applied to 304 of 307 vaccine-specific clones detected in convalescent patients.

Cultured CD4+ T cell DNA was sequenced using the Oncomine TCR Beta short-read assay. One entry per CDR3 protein, called by TCRdb with MiXCR from the PCR reads. The sample holds about 16,000 distinct CDR3 sequences, under 65% seen once. Treatment defined: roughly ten-day PBMC culture with coronavirus spike peptide pools or control peptides (ViraFEST assay). PBMC cultures, at two million cells per well, received about 9.4 IU/ml IL-2 and about 11 ug/ml peptide pools. This clonotype was picked up a small number of times. The antigen is unknown. The TCR comes from a human donor who had recovered from COVID-19. The sequencing used CD4+ T cells from blood, cultured in vitro, collected before SARS-CoV-2 vaccination.

The CDR3 region is CASSLANRTGAPQHF. CDR3 bases: TGTGCCAGCAGCTTAGCGAACAGGACAGGGGCACCCCAGCATTTT. V gene TRBV7-8 combines with J gene TRBJ1-5, with 9 bases that match TRBD1. V shed 0 bases and J 10 bases; nucleotides not matched to a gene: 7. CDR1 and CDR2 (germline): SGHVS, FQNEAQ. The length of the CDR3 is 15 residues.